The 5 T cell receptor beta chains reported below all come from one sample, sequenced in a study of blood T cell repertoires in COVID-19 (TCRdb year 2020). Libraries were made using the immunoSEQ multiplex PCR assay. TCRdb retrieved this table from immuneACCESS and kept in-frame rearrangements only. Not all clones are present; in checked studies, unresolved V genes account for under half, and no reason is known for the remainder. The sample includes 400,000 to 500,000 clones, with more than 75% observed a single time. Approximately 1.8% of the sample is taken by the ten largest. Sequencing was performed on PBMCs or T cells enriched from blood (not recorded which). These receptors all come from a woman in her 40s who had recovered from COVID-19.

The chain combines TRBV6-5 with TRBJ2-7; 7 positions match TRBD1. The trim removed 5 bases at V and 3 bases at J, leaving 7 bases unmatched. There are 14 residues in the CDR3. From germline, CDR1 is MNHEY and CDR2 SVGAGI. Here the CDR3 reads CASSPDRAIYEQYF. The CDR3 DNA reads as TGTGCCAGCAGTCCCGACAGGGCGATCTACGAGCAGTACTTC.

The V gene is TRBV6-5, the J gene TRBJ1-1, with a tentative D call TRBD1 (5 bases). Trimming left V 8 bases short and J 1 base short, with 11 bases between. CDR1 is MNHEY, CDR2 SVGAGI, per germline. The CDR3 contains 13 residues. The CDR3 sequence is CASGADRNTEAFF. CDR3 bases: TGTGCCAGCGGAGCAGACAGGAACACTGAAGCTTTCTTT.

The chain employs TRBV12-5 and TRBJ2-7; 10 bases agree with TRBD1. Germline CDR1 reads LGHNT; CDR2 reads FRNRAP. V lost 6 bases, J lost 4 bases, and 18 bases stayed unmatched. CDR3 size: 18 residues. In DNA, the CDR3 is TGTGCTAGTGGCGAACCAACCGGGCCGGGACAGGGGCTTTACGAGCAGTACTTC. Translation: CASGEPTGPGQGLYEQYF.

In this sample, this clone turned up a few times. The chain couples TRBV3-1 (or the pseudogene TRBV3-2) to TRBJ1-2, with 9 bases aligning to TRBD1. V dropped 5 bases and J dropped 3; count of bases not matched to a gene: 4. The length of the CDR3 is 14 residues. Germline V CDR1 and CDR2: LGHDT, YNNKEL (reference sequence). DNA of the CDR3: TGTGCCAGCAGCGATGGACAGGGGTACTATGGCTACACCTTC. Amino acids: CASSDGQGYYGYTF.

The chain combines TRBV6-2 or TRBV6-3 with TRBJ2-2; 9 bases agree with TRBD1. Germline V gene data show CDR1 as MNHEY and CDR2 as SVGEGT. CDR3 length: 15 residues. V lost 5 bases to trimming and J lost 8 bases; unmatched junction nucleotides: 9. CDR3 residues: CASSPRDRDNGELFF. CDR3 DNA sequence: TGTGCCAGCAGTCCCCGGGACAGGGATAATGGGGAGCTGTTTTTT.